These 18 T cell receptor beta chains were all obtained from the same sample, sequenced in a study of cytomegalovirus exposure and HLA in healthy donors. Vbeta (60) and Jbeta (13) primers were used in the PCR. Profiled with immunoSEQ multiplex PCR; TCRdb holds only in-frame clones, not every one. Seen here are about 57,000 clones, more than 65% observed once, and the top ten hold around 8.4%. Sequencing used PBMCs. The source is a woman between 45 and 60 years old in good health and CMV-seronegative.

The J gene is TRBJ2-6, the V gene TRBV2, with D unclear. CDR1 is SNHLY and CDR2 is FYNNEI in the germline V gene. Trimming pared 2 bases from V and 2 bases from J, leaving 7 bases between. The CDR3 totals 15 residues. DNA for the CDR3: TGTGCCAGCAGTGAATGGCTTACTGGGGCCAACGTCCTGACTTTC. This codes for CASSEWLTGANVLTF.

The chain employs TRBV7-2 and TRBJ1-1; 9 bases line up with TRBD1. Per the germline V gene, CDR1 is SGHTA and CDR2 is FQGNSA. V was clipped by 4 bases and J by 0 bases; unmatched bases: 3. There are 15 residues in the CDR3. The CDR3 nucleotides read TGTGCCAGCAGCTCTGACAGGGGGGTGAACACTGAAGCTTTCTTT. Protein: CASSSDRGVNTEAFF.

J is TRBJ1-1 and V is TRBV19; perhaps TRBD1 as D (5 bases). Looked up from germline, CDR1 is LNHDA and CDR2 is SQIVND (reference sequence). The CDR3 sequence is 12 residues long. V lost 3 bases to trimming and J lost 4 bases, with 6 bases between them. Here the CDR3 reads CASSIQGTEAFF. The DNA for the CDR3 is TGTGCCAGTAGTATTCAGGGCACTGAAGCTTTCTTT.

V usage is TRBV5-1 and J usage is TRBJ2-7; TRBD1 might be the D (5 bases). CDR3 size: 13 residues. Germline V gene data show CDR1 as SGHRS and CDR2 as YFSETQ. Trimming left V 5 bases short and J 1 base short, with 10 bases between. The CDR3 DNA reads TGCGCCAGCAGAGGGGAAGGATCCTACGAGCAGTACTTC. The encoded protein is CASRGEGSYEQYF. Filled out from reference TRBV5-1 and TRBJ2-7, the complete variable domain reads KAGVTQTPRYLIKTRGQQVTLSCSPISGHRSVSWYQQTPGQGLQFLFEYFSETQRNKGNFPGRFSGRQFSNSRSEMNVSTLELGDSALYLCASRGEGSYEQYFGPGTRLTVT.

V is TRBV7-9 and J is TRBJ2-7; TRBD2 aligns across 8 bases. The J segment lost 2 bases and the V segment lost 3 bases, leaving 6 bases of the junction unmatched. This CDR3 has 15 amino acids. The germline V gene encodes CDR1 SEHNR and CDR2 FQNEAQ (reference sequence). CDR3 amino acids: CASSFSGGSTYEQYF. Here the CDR3 DNA reads TGTGCCAGCAGCTTCAGCGGGGGATCTACCTACGAGCAGTACTTC. The variable domain in full, with the rest retrieved from reference TRBV7-9 and TRBJ2-7, is DTGVSQNPRHKITKRGQNVTFRCDPISEHNRLYWYRQTLGQGPEFLTYFQNEAQLEKSRLLSDRFSAERPKGSFSTLEIQRTEQGDSAMYLCASSFSGGSTYEQYFGPGTRLTVT.

The chain is built from TRBV30 and TRBJ2-2; D not resolved. The CDR3 is 14 residues long. Germline CDR1 GTSNPN, CDR2 SVGIG (reference sequence). V lost 1 base to trimming and J lost 4 bases, with 10 bases between them. This CDR3 is CAWSGLGSTGELFF. In nucleotides, the CDR3 is TGTGCCTGGAGTGGGCTAGGAAGCACCGGGGAGCTGTTTTTT.

This chain connects TRBV28 to TRBJ1-2; D remains ambiguous. This CDR3 has 11 amino acids. V lost 6 bases to trimming and J lost 13 bases, with 15 bases between them. Germline assignment: CDR1 MDHEN and CDR2 SYDVKM. CDR3: CASRATRVTTF. The CDR3 DNA sequence: TGTGCCAGCAGGGCGACGAGGGTTACCACCTTC.

The rearrangement links TRBV19 to TRBJ2-3; a possible D gene is TRBD2 (6 bases). The germline CDR1 and CDR2 sequences are LNHDA and SQIVND (reference sequence). V dropped 2 bases and J dropped 3 bases, with 9 bases sitting between them. This CDR3 is built from 14 residues. CDR3 bases: TGTGCCAGTAGTATACACGGGGGTACAGATACGCAGTATTTT. Translation gives CASSIHGGTDTQYF.

This clone is judged large. The chain couples TRBV5-5 to TRBJ2-1; no clear D gene. Germline V gives CDR1 SGHKS, CDR2 YYEKEE (reference sequence). V lost 2 bases, J lost 6 bases, and 15 bases lay in between. This CDR3 is built from 15 residues. CDR3 in DNA: TGTGCCAGCAGCTTACGTCTAGGTTCACTCAATGAGCAGTTCTTC. Protein: CASSLRLGSLNEQFF.

This sequence joins TRBV30 and TRBJ2-3; 11 bases line up with TRBD2. Germline trimming cut 0 bases from V and 5 bases from J; bases unmatched to any gene: 10. Germline CDR1 reads GTSNPN; CDR2 reads SVGIG (reference sequence). The CDR3 length is 17 residues. CDR3 in DNA: TGTGCCTGGAGTGTATCCCGAACTAGCGGGGGAGTAGATACGCAGTATTTT. It translates to CAWSVSRTSGGVDTQYF.

The chain links TRBV11-1 to TRBJ2-7; D perhaps matches TRBD2 (5 bases). V was cut by 1 base and J by 6 bases, with 10 bases left in between. The CDR3 is 13 residues long. Germline V CDR1 and CDR2: SGHAT, FQDESV (reference sequence). Here the CDR3 DNA reads TGTGCCAGCAGCTTAGAAGGAGGTGGCGAGCAGTACTTC. Translating gives CASSLEGGGEQYF.

The V and J genes are TRBV19 and TRBJ2-5; 9 bases fit TRBD2. Looked up from germline, CDR1 is LNHDA and CDR2 is SQIVND (reference sequence). The CDR3 sequence is 15 residues long. Losses at the gene ends were 7 bases for V and 3 bases for J; bases not matched to a gene: 9. The CDR3 reads CASKKRGVREETQYF. CDR3 nucleotides: TGTGCCAGTAAAAAGCGGGGGGTACGGGAAGAGACCCAGTACTTC.

The genes are TRBV5-4 and TRBJ2-3, with 7 bases fitting TRBD2. CDR1 and CDR2 (germline): SGHNT, YYREEE (reference sequence). This CDR3 has 16 residues. The V and J ends lost 10 bases and 0 bases, in that order; junction bases with no gene match: 14. The CDR3 spells CAPGRGGVSSTDTQYF. CDR3 nucleotide sequence: TGTGCCCCGGGGAGGGGCGGTGTATCTAGCACAGATACGCAGTATTTT. Looking up the rest from reference TRBV5-4 and TRBJ2-3 gives the full variable domain: ETGVTQSPTHLIKTRGQQVTLRCSSQSGHNTVSWYQQALGQGPQFIFQYYREEENGRGNFPPRFSGLQFPNYSSELNVNALELDDSALYLCAPGRGGVSSTDTQYFGPGTRLTVL.

This chain joins TRBV6-5 and TRBJ2-3; no clear D gene. Trimming took off 6 bases at V and 0 bases at J, with 4 bases between the two ends. The CDR3 is 12 residues long. Germline CDR1 reads MNHEY; CDR2 reads SVGAGI. DNA for the CDR3: TGTGCCAGCAGATCTAGCACAGATACGCAGTATTTT. Protein product: CASRSSTDTQYF.

V gene TRBV6-1 combines with J gene TRBJ2-2, with TRBD1 as a possible D gene (5 bases). The CDR3 has 15 amino acids. The ends were cut back, 3 bases at V and 6 bases at J, with 14 bases in the middle. CDR1 is MNHNS, CDR2 SASEGT, per germline. CDR3 nucleotides: TGTGCCAGCAGTGAGACAGCCTTCCGTCCCGGGGAGCTGTTTTTT. It yields the protein CASSETAFRPGELFF.

The V gene is TRBV29-1, the J gene TRBJ1-2; 7 bases are shared with TRBD1. Germline CDR1 reads SQVTM; CDR2 reads ANQGSEA. V was pared by 6 bases and J by 2 bases, with 9 bases of the junction left unmatched. This CDR3 contains 14 residues. This CDR3 is CSVETGQLNYGYTF. The CDR3 DNA follows: TGCAGCGTGGAGACAGGGCAGCTCAACTATGGCTACACCTTC.

This clone was counted between two and nine times. The chain combines TRBV10-3 with TRBJ2-5, with 10 positions matching TRBD2. The germline CDR1 and CDR2 sequences are ENHRY and SYGVKD. The CDR3 is 15 amino acids. J was trimmed by 5 bases and V by 5 bases; bases with no gene match: 8. This CDR3 is CAISSEREGRETQYF. The CDR3 coding sequence is TGTGCCATCAGTTCCGAGCGGGAGGGCCGGGAGACCCAGTACTTC.

CDR3 nucleotides: TGTGCCACCAGCAGAGATCAGGGGGGTGCAGGGATGGGGGAAAAACTGTTTTTT. Protein sequence: CATSRDQGGAGMGEKLFF. The V gene is TRBV15, the J gene TRBJ1-4; 7 positions match TRBD1. The CDR3 is 18 amino acids. Germline CDR1 is LNHNV and CDR2 is YYDKDF (reference sequence). Trimming took 0 bases from V and 8 from J; bases not matched to a gene: 15.